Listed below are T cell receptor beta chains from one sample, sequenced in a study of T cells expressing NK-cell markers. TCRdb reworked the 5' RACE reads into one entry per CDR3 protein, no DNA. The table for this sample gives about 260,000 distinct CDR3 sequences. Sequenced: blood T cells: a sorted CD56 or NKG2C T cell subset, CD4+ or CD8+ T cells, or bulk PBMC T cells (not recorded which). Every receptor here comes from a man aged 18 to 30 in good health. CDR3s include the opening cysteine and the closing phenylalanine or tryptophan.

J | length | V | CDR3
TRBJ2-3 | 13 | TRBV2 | CASTGGFTDTQYF
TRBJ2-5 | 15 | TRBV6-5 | CASSYEGGIQETQYF
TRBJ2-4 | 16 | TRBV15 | CATSQAQGLAKNIQYF
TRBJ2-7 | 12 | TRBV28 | CASNRGQYEQYF
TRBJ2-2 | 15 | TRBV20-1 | CSAPPSGGGTGELFF
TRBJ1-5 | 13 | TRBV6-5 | CASSYSESEPQHF
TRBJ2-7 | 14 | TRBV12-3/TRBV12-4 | CASSLRGGRTGQYF
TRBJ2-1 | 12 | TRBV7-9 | CASSLAVAEQFF
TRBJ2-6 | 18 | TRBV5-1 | CASSLVGRIQSGTNVLTF
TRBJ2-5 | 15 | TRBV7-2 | CASSLLAGPQETQYF
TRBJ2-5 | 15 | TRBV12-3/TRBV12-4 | CASSLYPGVQETQYF
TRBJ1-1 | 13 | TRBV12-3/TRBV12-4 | CASSFRSGAEAFF
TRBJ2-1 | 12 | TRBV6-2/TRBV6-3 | CASQNLDNEQFF
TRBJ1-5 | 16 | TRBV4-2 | CASSQEGGRSNQPQHF
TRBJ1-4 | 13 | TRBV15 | CATAGTTNEKLFF
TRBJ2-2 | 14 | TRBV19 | CASSTPRNTGELFF
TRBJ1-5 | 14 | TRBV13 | CASSRGGFGQPQHF
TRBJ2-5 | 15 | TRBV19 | CASSSSASGWETQYF
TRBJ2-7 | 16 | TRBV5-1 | CASSLGGMGWTYEQYF
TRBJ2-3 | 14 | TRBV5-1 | CASAGTSEGDTQYF
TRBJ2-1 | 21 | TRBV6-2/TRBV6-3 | CASSYSPGLAGGRPSYNEQFF
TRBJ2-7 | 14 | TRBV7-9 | CASSASGASYEQYF
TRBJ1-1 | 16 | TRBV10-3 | CAINKGWDRGRTEAFF
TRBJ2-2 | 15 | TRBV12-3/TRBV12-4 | CASSGLARFSGELFF
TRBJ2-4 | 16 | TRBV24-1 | CATSEAGSGAKNIQYF
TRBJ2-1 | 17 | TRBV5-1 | CASSSLSAGGPGNEQFF
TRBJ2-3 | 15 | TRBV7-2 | CASNALRPSTDTQYF
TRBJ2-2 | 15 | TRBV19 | CASSETGDNTGELFF
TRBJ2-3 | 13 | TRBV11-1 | CASSNSPPDTQYF
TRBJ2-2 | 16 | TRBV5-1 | CASSFKAAANTGELFF
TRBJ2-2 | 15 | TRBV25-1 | CASRDLAGGTGELFF
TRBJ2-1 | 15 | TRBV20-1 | CSALPGQGVYNEQFF
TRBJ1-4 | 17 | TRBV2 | CASSELPLRTGVRKLFF
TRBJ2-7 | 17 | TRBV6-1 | CASSTRNWASGRVEQYF
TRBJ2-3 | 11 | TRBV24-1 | CATSGGALQYF
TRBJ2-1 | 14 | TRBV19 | CASTEASGRNEQFF
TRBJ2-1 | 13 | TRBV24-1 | CATSDVGAVEQFF